One sample yielded the 32 T cell receptor beta chains listed below, sequenced in a study of regulatory T cells in long-lasting Graves disease. Time point here: newly diagnosed GD, antithyroid drugs for less than 3 months. PBMC-extracted RNA yielded the TCR library. In building TCR beta libraries, iRepertoire HTBI primers were used together with Arm-PCR of CDR3 regions. TCRdb independently ran MiXCR on the multiplex PCR reads; one entry per CDR3 protein. The data contain about 220,000 distinct CDR3 sequences, roughly 19% of them seen just once; the ten biggest clones take up approximately 10%. The same data also contributed to another study, on T cells in Graves' hyperthyroidism and ophthalmopathy.

The sequenced sample was peripheral blood mononuclear cells (PBMCs), obtained at new diagnosis, from a patient treated with antithyroid drugs. Receptors were obtained from a woman in her 30s with Graves disease.

This clonotype was seen ten or more times. The chain uses TRBV27 and TRBJ1-2; weak D call: TRBD1 (6 bases). The CDR3 has 15 amino acids. Germline CDR1 is MNHEY and CDR2 is SMNVEV (reference sequence). Trimming shortened V by 5 bases and J by 2 bases, and 15 bases separated the two germline ends. In DNA form, the CDR3 reads TGTGCCAGCAGTCCCGAAGGACAGATAAACTATGGCTACACCTTC. It codes for CASSPEGQINYGYTF.

This clonotype came up many times. The rearrangement links TRBV12-3 or TRBV12-4 to TRBJ1-1; D is possibly TRBD1 (5 bases). Trimming removed 6 bases from V and 1 base from J, with 24 bases in between. The CDR3 runs to 18 residues. Written as DNA, the CDR3 is TGTGCCAGCAGCCCCGAATGGGACTCTGGTTGGGGGAACACTGAAGCTTTCTTT. Its translation is CASSPEWDSGWGNTEAFF.

This chain joins TRBV6-1 and TRBJ2-3; 11 nucleotides line up with TRBD2. CDR3 length: 17 amino acids. The germline V gene encodes CDR1 MNHNS and CDR2 SASEGT. The V segment lost 6 bases and the J segment 2 bases; nucleotides outside the gene matches: 10. CDR3 DNA: TGTGCCAGCAGCCGGGGACTAGCGGTGGGGTACACAGATACGCAGTATTTT. Translation gives CASSRGLAVGYTDTQYF.

This chain connects TRBV11-2 to TRBJ1-2, with D unclear. CDR1 SGHAT and CDR2 FQNNGV come from the germline V gene. The ends were cut back, 5 bases at V and 3 bases at J, with 16 bases in the middle. The CDR3 contains 15 residues. The CDR3: CASSEGGPWDYGYTF. Written as DNA, the CDR3 is TGTGCCAGCAGCGAAGGAGGGCCGTGGGACTATGGCTACACCTTC.

As regards this clonotype: A much larger clone lies one base from this, so it may be a read error. The chain joins TRBV11-2 to TRBJ2-1; possible D gene TRBD2, 6 bases. The V gene lost 3 bases and the J gene lost 8 bases, with 20 bases spanning the gap. This CDR3 has 16 amino acids. Germline V gene data show CDR1 as SGHAT and CDR2 as FQNNGV. The CDR3 reads CASSFLGGKASDEQFF. As DNA, the CDR3 is TGTGCCAGCAGCTTTCTCGGCGGGAAGGCCTCCGATGAGCAGTTCTTC.

This clonotype was observed at least ten times. A much larger clone is a single base away; this may be a read error. Here the CDR3 DNA reads TGTGTCAGCAGCCAGTTAATGAACACCGGGGAGCTGTTTTTT. This gives the protein CVSSQLMNTGELFF. The chain recombines TRBV3-1 with TRBJ2-2; D remains ambiguous. Germline CDR1 LGHDT, CDR2 YNNKEL (reference sequence). The CDR3 is 14 residues long. Combining the CDR3 with reference TRBV3-1 and TRBJ2-2 gives the whole variable domain DTAVSQTPKYLVTQMGNDKSIKCEQNLGHDTMYWYKQDSKKFLKIMFSYNNKELIINETVPNRFSPKSPDKAHLNLHINSLELGDSAVYFCVSSQLMNTGELFFGEGSRLTVL.

In this sample, this clonotype turned up many times. The J gene is TRBJ2-1, the V gene TRBV11-3; no definite D call. The CDR3 loop spans 12 amino acids. Germline V gene sequence: CDR1 SGHNT, CDR2 YENEEA. V dropped 0 bases and J dropped 10 bases, with 7 bases sitting between them. This CDR3 is CASSLDLREQFF. CDR3 coding DNA: TGTGCCAGCAGCTTAGATCTAAGAGAGCAGTTCTTC.

This clonotype occurred a few times. Being one base from a much bigger clone, this may be a read error. This likely comes from a read error, as the CDR3 has no conserved phenylalanine or tryptophan at its end. This chain connects TRBV11-2 to TRBJ2-7; weak D call: TRBD2 (6 bases). Trimming removed 2 bases from V and 2 bases from J, with 13 bases in between. Germline V gene lookup returns CDR1 SGHAT and CDR2 FQNNGV. The CDR3 runs to 15 residues. The CDR3 is CASSLRLASTYEQYS. The CDR3 nucleotides are TGTGCCAGCAGCTTAAGGCTAGCGAGTACCTACGAGCAGTACTCC.

In this sample, this clonotype turned up many times. The chain couples TRBV30 to TRBJ1-1; a possible D gene is TRBD1 (5 bases). There are 12 residues in the CDR3. Trimming took 4 bases from V and 7 from J, leaving 13 bases between them. Germline V CDR1 and CDR2: GTSNPN, SVGIG (reference sequence). The CDR3 loop reads CAWTGMGHEAFF. The DNA for the CDR3 is TGTGCCTGGACAGGGATGGGGCATGAAGCTTTCTTT.

This clonotype was seen at least ten times. The V gene is TRBV19, the J gene TRBJ1-2; D is possibly TRBD1 (5 bases). Germline values: CDR1 LNHDA, CDR2 SQIVND (reference sequence). V lost 5 bases, J lost 4 bases, and 8 bases lay in between. This CDR3 spans 12 amino acids. The CDR3 spells CASSSGLYGYTF. The CDR3 DNA follows: TGTGCCAGTAGTTCGGGACTCTATGGCTACACCTTC. Drawing the rest from reference TRBV19 and TRBJ1-2, the complete variable domain is DGGITQSPKYLFRKEGQNVTLSCEQNLNHDAMYWYRQDPGQGLRLIYYSQIVNDFQKGDIAEGYSVSREKKESFPLTVTSAQKNPTAFYLCASSSGLYGYTFGSGTRLTVV.

There are many counts of this clonotype. This chain joins TRBV7-3 and TRBJ2-3; 12 nucleotides line up with TRBD1. Germline V gene sequence: CDR1 SGHTA, CDR2 FQGTGA. V lost 1 base and J lost 3; bases outside the gene matches: 2. The CDR3 extends over 16 amino acids. The CDR3 DNA follows: TGTGCCAGCAGCTTAATGGGACAGGGGGCTACAGATACGCAGTATTTT. As protein: CASSLMGQGATDTQYF.

Many counts were recorded for this clonotype. The chain combines TRBV27 with TRBJ2-1; D is unclear. The CDR3 is made up of 12 amino acids. The V gene's germline CDR1 is MNHEY and CDR2 SMNVEV (reference sequence). V lost 5 bases, J lost 7 bases, and 9 bases lay in between. For the CDR3, the DNA is TGTGCCAGCAGTACCAGTAGAAATGAGCAGTTCTTC. Translation: CASSTSRNEQFF.

The J gene is TRBJ1-6, the V gene TRBV18, with D tentatively TRBD1 (5 bases). Germline loops: CDR1 KGHSH, CDR2 LQKENI. V was trimmed by 1 base and J by 5 bases, leaving 24 bases between them. CDR3 size: 20 residues. DNA for the CDR3: TGTGCCAGCTCACCACTCCGACAGAAGACTGCCGCTTCGGATAATTCACCCCTCCACTTT. The encoded protein is CASSPLRQKTAASDNSPLHF.

The gene calls are TRBV15 and TRBJ2-5, with D perhaps matching TRBD1 (6 bases). Deletions cut 0 bases from V and 2 bases from J, with 13 bases between. Germline V gene data show CDR1 as LNHNV and CDR2 as YYDKDF (reference sequence). The CDR3 spans 16 residues. The CDR3 bases are TGTGCCACCAGCAGAGATATTGGACAGCTTCAAGAGACCCAGTACTTC. This codes for CATSRDIGQLQETQYF.

The chain joins TRBV15 to TRBJ2-3; perhaps TRBD1 as D (5 bases). Germline V gives CDR1 LNHNV, CDR2 YYDKDF (reference sequence). Trimming removed 5 bases at V and 0 bases at J, with 9 bases between. This CDR3 is built from 14 residues. The chain's CDR3 is CATSGGQSTDTQYF. DNA for the CDR3: TGTGCCACCAGCGGTGGACAAAGCACAGATACGCAGTATTTT.

This clonotype was recorded many times. The rearrangement links TRBV5-6 to TRBJ2-2; 14 positions match TRBD2. The CDR3 has 18 residues. J gave up 1 base and V 4 bases, and 6 bases lay outside the gene matches. Germline V lookup: CDR1 SGHDT, CDR2 YYEEEE. CDR3 bases: TGTGCCAGCAGCCGGACTAGCGGGGGGACCTTGAACACCGGGGAGCTGTTTTTT. Translating it yields CASSRTSGGTLNTGELFF.

A few counts support this clonotype. V and J are TRBV2 and TRBJ2-7; TRBD2 matches at 13 bases. The CDR3 extends over 14 amino acids. The germline V gene encodes CDR1 SNHLY and CDR2 FYNNEI. The junction had 4 bases not matched to a gene; V was cut back by 5 bases and J by 6 bases. The CDR3 bases are TGTGCCAGCAGTATCGGGACTAGCGGGATCGAGCAGTACTTC. It specifies CASSIGTSGIEQYF.

This chain links TRBV3-1 with TRBJ2-2; D gene unclear. The germline V gene encodes CDR1 LGHDT and CDR2 YNNKEL (reference sequence). V lost 0 bases and J lost 7, with 3 bases in between. CDR3 size: 12 residues. In DNA, the CDR3 is TGTGCCAGCAGCCAAGAAGTCGGGGAGCTGTTTTTT. Amino acid sequence: CASSQEVGELFF.

V usage is TRBV11-2 and J usage is TRBJ2-5; the D is unclear. The length of the CDR3 is 13 residues. In germline, CDR1 is SGHAT, CDR2 FQNNGV. The ends were cut back, 3 bases at V and 5 bases at J, with 10 bases in the middle. The CDR3 DNA is TGTGCCAGCAGCTTCGGTGCTCAGGAGACCCAGTACTTC. It specifies CASSFGAQETQYF.

The chain is built from TRBV2 and TRBJ2-5, with 11 bases lining up with TRBD2. The J call is doubtful: the DNA matches TRBJ2-1 better. The CDR3 has 14 amino acids. The germline CDR1 and CDR2 sequences are SNHLY and FYNNEI. The CDR3 sequence is CASILAGGVDEQFF. DNA of the CDR3: TGTGCCAGCATTCTAGCGGGAGGAGTAGATGAGCAGTTCTTC.

The V call is TRBV5-8, the J call TRBJ2-7; 8 nucleotides line up with TRBD1. CDR3 size: 17 residues. Germline V lookup: CDR1 SGHTS, CDR2 YDEGEE. V trimming: 1 base; J trimming: 0 bases; junction bases outside the gene matches: 9. Here the CDR3 reads CASSLTPGTGYSYEQYF. CDR3 sequence (DNA): TGTGCCAGCAGCTTGACCCCCGGGACAGGCTACTCCTACGAGCAGTACTTC. Using reference TRBV5-8 and TRBJ2-7 for the parts outside the CDR3, the full variable domain is EAGVTQSPTHLIKTRGQQATLRCSPISGHTSVYWYQQALGLGLQFLLWYDEGEERNRGNFPPRFSGRQFPNYSSELNVNALELEDSALYLCASSLTPGTGYSYEQYFGPGTRLTVT.

At least ten counts were recorded for this clonotype. V and J are TRBV11-2 and TRBJ2-7; D is ambiguous. The CDR3 runs 15 residues. Germline V gene sequence: CDR1 SGHAT, CDR2 FQNNGV. Trimming removed 1 base from V and 0 bases from J, with 10 bases in between. This chain's CDR3 is CASSLVSGFSYEQYF. The CDR3 bases are TGTGCCAGCAGCTTAGTATCGGGCTTCTCCTACGAGCAGTACTTC. The whole variable domain, remainder taken from reference TRBV11-2 and TRBJ2-7, is EAGVAQSPRYKIIEKRQSVAFWCNPISGHATLYWYQQILGQGPKLLIQFQNNGVVDDSQLPKDRFSAERLKGVDSTLKIQPAKLEDSAVYLCASSLVSGFSYEQYFGPGTRLTVT.

Concerning this clonotype itself: The junction does not match germline at one end; this may be a read error. The V and J genes are TRBV18 and TRBJ2-2; D might be TRBD1 or TRBD2, each matching 5 bases. The CDR3 is 15 residues long. CDR1 and CDR2 (germline): KGHSH, LQKENI. CDR3 amino acids: CANSPSGRITGELFF. CDR3 nucleotide sequence: TGTGCCAACTCACCATCAGGGAGAATCACCGGGGAGCTGTTTTTT. Full variable domain (outside the CDR3, taken from reference TRBV18 and TRBJ2-2): NAGVMQNPRHLVRRRGQEARLRCSPMKGHSHVYWYRQLPEEGLKFMVYLQKENIIDESGMPKERFSAEFPKEGPSILRIQQVVRGDSAAYFCANSPSGRITGELFFGEGSRLTVL.

The table lists this clonotype with many counts. The V call is TRBV30, the J call TRBJ1-1; D unresolved. The ends were cut back, 3 bases at V and 12 bases at J, with 14 bases in the middle. This CDR3 is 11 amino acids long. Germline loops: CDR1 GTSNPN, CDR2 SVGIG (reference sequence). CDR3 residues: CAWSPLEPTFF. The CDR3 region has the DNA TGTGCCTGGAGCCCTCTGGAGCCGACTTTCTTT.

The table lists this clonotype with many counts. The chain joins TRBV7-9 to TRBJ2-2, with TRBD2 matching over 8 bases. This CDR3 is built from 15 residues. V trimming: 6 bases; J trimming: 7 bases; junction bases outside the gene matches: 10. Germline V gives CDR1 SEHNR, CDR2 FQNEAQ (reference sequence). The CDR3 reads CASSLGTRVVGELFF. DNA of the CDR3: TGTGCCAGCAGTCTCGGGACTAGGGTGGTCGGGGAGCTGTTTTTT.

This clonotype was detected ten times or more. The chain uses TRBV6-1 and TRBJ2-7; either TRBD1 or TRBD2 may supply D (5 bases each). Trimming took off 7 bases at V and 1 base at J, with 17 bases between the two ends. The CDR3 spans 15 residues. In germline, CDR1 is MNHNS, CDR2 SASEGT. CDR3 bases: TGTGCCAGCACTCTAACCGGGGCTATTTCCTACGAGCAGTACTTC. Protein product: CASTLTGAISYEQYF.

At least ten counts were recorded for this clonotype. The chain is built from TRBV5-1 and TRBJ2-3; tentative D call: TRBD2 (6 bases). The germline gives CDR1 SGHRS, CDR2 YFSETQ. The CDR3 consists of 16 residues. V lost 4 bases and J lost 6, with 21 bases in between. DNA of the CDR3: TGCGCCAGCAGCATCCGGGAGTTGGTCTTTGGGGATACGCAGTATTTT. Protein: CASSIRELVFGDTQYF.

The chain has TRBV12-3 or TRBV12-4 and TRBJ1-5; 10 bases fit TRBD1. The CDR3 extends over 18 amino acids. The V and J ends lost 1 base and 9 bases, in that order; junction bases with no gene match: 15. CDR3 bases: TGTGCCAGCAGTTTAGTGGGTGGGACAGGGGTAAGGCGTATGCCCCAGCATTTT. Its protein product is CASSLVGGTGVRRMPQHF.

The chain recombines TRBV10-3 with TRBJ2-7; D gene ambiguous. CDR1 is ENHRY, CDR2 SYGVKD, per germline. The CDR3 extends over 13 amino acids. V lost 10 bases to trimming and J lost 1 base, with 14 bases between them. In DNA form, the CDR3 reads TGTGCCACCGGTGACGGGTTTTCCTACGAGCAGTACTTC. This gives the protein CATGDGFSYEQYF.

This clonotype was seen ten or more times. The V gene is TRBV27, the J gene TRBJ2-7; D possibly corresponds to TRBD2 (6 bases). V was cut by 2 bases and J by 0 bases, with 8 bases left in between. CDR3 length: 14 residues. CDR1 is MNHEY and CDR2 is SMNVEV in the germline V gene (reference sequence). The CDR3 DNA is TGTGCCAGCAGTTTAGCGGGGAGCTCCTACGAGCAGTACTTC. The encoded protein is CASSLAGSSYEQYF.

This clonotype was seen at least ten times. The chain couples TRBV6-1 to TRBJ2-2, with D perhaps TRBD2 (7 bases). Germline V CDR1 and CDR2: MNHNS, SASEGT. The V end lost 8 bases, the J end lost 4 bases, and 17 bases lay between the germline ends. The CDR3 is 15 residues long. The CDR3 DNA follows: TGTGCCAGCTTCGTTCGCGGGGGCGCCACCGGGGAGCTGTTTTTT. The encoded protein is CASFVRGGATGELFF.

At least ten counts were recorded for this clonotype. The V call is TRBV6-2 or TRBV6-3, the J call TRBJ2-7, with D perhaps matching TRBD2 (6 bases). This CDR3 has 13 amino acids. The germline gives CDR1 MNHEY, CDR2 SVGEGT. V was shortened by 5 bases and J by 6 bases, with 14 bases between the two germline ends. In DNA form, the CDR3 reads TGTGCCAGCAGTGGGACGGGAGAGGGCGAGCAGTACTTC. It codes for CASSGTGEGEQYF.